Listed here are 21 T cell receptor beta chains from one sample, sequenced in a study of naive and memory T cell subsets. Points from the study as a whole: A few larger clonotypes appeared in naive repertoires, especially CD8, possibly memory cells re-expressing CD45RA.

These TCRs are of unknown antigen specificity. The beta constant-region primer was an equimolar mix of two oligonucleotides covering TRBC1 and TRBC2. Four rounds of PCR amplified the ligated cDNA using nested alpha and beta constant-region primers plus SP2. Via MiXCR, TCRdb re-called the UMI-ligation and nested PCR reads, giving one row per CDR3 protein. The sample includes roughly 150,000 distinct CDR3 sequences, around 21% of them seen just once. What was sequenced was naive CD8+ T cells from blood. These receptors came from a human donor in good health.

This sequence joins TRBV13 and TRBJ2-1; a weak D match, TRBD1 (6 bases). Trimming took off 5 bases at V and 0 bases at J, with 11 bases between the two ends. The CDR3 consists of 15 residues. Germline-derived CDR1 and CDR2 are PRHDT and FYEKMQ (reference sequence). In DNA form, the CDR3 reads TGTGCCAGCAGCCCAGACAGGCCCTCCTACAATGAGCAGTTCTTC. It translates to CASSPDRPSYNEQFF. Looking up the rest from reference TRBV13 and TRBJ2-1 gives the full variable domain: AAGVIQSPRHLIKEKRETATLKCYPIPRHDTVYWYQQGPGQDPQFLISFYEKMQSDKGSIPDRFSAQQFSDYHSELNMSSLELGDSALYFCASSPDRPSYNEQFFGPGTRLTVL.

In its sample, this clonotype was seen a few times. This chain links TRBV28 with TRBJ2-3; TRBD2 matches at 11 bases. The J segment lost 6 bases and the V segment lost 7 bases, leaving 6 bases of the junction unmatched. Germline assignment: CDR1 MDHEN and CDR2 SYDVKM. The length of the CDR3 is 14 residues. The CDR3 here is CASKIAGGLDTQYF. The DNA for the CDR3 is TGTGCCAGCAAGATAGCGGGAGGGCTTGATACGCAGTATTTT.

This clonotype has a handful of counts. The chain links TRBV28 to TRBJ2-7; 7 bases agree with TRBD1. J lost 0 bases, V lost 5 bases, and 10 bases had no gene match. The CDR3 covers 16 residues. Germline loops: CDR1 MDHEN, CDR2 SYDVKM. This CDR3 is CASSVPGDRDSYEQYF. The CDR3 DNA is TGTGCCAGCAGTGTACCTGGGGACAGAGACTCCTACGAGCAGTACTTC.

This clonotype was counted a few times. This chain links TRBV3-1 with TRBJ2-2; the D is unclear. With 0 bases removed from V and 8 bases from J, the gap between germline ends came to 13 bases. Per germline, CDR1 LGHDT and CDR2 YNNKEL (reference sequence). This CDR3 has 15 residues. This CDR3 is CASSQDRIGQGELFF. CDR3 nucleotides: TGTGCCAGCAGCCAAGATCGGATAGGGCAGGGGGAGCTGTTTTTT.

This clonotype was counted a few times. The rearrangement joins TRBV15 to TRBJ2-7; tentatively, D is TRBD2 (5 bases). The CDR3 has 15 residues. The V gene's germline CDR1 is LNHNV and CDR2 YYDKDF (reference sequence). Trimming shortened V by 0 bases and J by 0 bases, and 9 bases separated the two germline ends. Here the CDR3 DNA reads TGTGCCACCAGCAGAGATGGAGGCCCCTCCTACGAGCAGTACTTC. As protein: CATSRDGGPSYEQYF.

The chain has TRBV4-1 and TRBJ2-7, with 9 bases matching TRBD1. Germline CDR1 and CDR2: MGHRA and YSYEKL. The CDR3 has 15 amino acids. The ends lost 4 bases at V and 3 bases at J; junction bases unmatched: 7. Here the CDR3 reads CASSLQGTGIYEQYF. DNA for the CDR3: TGCGCCAGCAGCCTCCAAGGGACAGGGATCTACGAGCAGTACTTC.

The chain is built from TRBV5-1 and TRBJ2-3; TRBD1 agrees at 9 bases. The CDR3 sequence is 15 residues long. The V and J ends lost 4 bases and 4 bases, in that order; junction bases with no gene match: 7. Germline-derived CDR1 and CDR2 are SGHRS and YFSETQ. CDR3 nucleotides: TGCGCCAGCAGCCGCTGGGACAGGGATGCAGATACGCAGTATTTT. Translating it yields CASSRWDRDADTQYF.

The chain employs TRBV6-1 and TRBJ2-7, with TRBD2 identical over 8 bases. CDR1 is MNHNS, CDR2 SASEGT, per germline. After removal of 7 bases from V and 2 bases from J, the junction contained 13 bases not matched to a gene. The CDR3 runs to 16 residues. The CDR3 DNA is TGTGCCAGCACCCACGGGATAGCGGGATCCCCCTACGAGCAGTACTTC. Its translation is CASTHGIAGSPYEQYF.

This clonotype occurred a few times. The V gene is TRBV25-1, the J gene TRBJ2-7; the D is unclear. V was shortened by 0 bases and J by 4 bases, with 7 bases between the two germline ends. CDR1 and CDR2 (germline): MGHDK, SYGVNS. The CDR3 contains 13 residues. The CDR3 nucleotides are TGTGCCAGCAGTGAATATGGCAGTTACGAGCAGTACTTC. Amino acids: CASSEYGSYEQYF.

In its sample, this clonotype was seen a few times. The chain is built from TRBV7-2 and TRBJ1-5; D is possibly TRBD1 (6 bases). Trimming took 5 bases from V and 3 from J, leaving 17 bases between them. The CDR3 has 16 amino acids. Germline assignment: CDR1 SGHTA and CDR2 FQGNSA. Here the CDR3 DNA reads TGTGCCAGCAGCCTACCTCTGGACAGCCCCAATCAGCCCCAGCATTTT. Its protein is CASSLPLDSPNQPQHF. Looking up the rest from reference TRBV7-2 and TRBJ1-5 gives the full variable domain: GAGVSQSPSNKVTEKGKDVELRCDPISGHTALYWYRQSLGQGLEFLIYFQGNSAPDKSGLPSDRFSAERTGGSVSTLTIQRTQQEDSAVYLCASSLPLDSPNQPQHFGDGTRLSIL.

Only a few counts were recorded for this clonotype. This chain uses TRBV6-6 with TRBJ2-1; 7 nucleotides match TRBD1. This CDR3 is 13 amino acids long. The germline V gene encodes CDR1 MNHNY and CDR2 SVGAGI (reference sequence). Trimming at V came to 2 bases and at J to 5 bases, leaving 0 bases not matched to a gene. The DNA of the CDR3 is TGTGCCAGCAGTTACACAGGGGACAATGAGCAGTTCTTC. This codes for CASSYTGDNEQFF.

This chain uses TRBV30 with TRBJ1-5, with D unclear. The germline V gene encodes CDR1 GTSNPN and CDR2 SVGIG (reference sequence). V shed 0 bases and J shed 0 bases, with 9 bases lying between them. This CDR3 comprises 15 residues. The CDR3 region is CAWSVSGASNQPQHF. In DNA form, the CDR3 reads TGTGCCTGGAGTGTGTCAGGAGCTAGCAATCAGCCCCAGCATTTT.

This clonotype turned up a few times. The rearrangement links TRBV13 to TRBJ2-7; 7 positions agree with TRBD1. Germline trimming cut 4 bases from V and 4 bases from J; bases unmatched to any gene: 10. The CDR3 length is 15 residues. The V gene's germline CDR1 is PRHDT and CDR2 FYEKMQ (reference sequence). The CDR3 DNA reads TGTGCCAGCAGCTCAGTCAGGACAGGAACGTACGAGCAGTACTTC. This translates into CASSSVRTGTYEQYF.

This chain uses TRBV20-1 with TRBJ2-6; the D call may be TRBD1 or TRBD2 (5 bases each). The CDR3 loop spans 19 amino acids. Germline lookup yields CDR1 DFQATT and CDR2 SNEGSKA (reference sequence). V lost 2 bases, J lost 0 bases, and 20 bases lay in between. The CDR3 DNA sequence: TGCAGTGCTAGAAATCATTTTCCGGGACCGAACTCTGGGGCCAACGTCCTGACTTTC. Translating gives CSARNHFPGPNSGANVLTF.

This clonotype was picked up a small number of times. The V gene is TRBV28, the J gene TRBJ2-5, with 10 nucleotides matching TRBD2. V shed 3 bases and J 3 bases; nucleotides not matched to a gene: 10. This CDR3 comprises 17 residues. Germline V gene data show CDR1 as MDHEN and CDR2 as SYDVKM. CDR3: CASSLMQREGPEETQYF. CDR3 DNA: TGTGCCAGCAGTTTGATGCAGCGGGAGGGCCCGGAAGAGACCCAGTACTTC.

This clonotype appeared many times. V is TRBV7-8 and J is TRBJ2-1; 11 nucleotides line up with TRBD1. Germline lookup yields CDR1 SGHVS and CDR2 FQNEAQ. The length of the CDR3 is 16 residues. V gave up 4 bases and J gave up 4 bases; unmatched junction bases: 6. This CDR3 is CASSSRTGGDYNEQFF. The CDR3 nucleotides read TGTGCCAGCAGCTCCCGGACAGGGGGCGATTACAATGAGCAGTTCTTC. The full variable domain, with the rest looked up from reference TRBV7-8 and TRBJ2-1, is GAGVSQSPRYKVAKRGQDVALRCDPISGHVSLFWYQQALGQGPEFLTYFQNEAQLDKSGLPSDRFFAERPEGSVSTLKIQRTQQEDSAVYLCASSSRTGGDYNEQFFGPGTRLTVL.

DNA of the CDR3: TGCGCCAGCAGCTTGGGCGGACAGGTGAGCTCCTACGAGCAGTACTTC. Translated: CASSLGGQVSSYEQYF. J is TRBJ2-7 and V is TRBV5-1; TRBD1 matches 7 bases. CDR3 length: 16 amino acids. From germline, CDR1 is SGHRS and CDR2 YFSETQ. Germline trimming cut 0 bases from V and 0 bases from J; bases unmatched to any gene: 6.

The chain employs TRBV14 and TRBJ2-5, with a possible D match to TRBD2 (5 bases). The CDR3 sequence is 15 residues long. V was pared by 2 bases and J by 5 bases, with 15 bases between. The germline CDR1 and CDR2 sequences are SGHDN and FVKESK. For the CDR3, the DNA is TGTGCCAGCAGCCAAACTAGTTTCCCCGGGGAGACCCAGTACTTC. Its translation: CASSQTSFPGETQYF.

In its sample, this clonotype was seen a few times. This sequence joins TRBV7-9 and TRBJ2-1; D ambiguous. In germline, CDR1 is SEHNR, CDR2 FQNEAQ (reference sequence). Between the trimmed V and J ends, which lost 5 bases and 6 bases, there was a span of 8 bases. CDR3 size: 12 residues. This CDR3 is CASSLWVNEQFF. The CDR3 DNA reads TGTGCCAGCAGCCTTTGGGTCAATGAGCAGTTCTTC. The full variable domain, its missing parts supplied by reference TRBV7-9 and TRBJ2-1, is DTGVSQNPRHKITKRGQNVTFRCDPISEHNRLYWYRQTLGQGPEFLTYFQNEAQLEKSRLLSDRFSAERPKGSFSTLEIQRTEQGDSAMYLCASSLWVNEQFFGPGTRLTVL.

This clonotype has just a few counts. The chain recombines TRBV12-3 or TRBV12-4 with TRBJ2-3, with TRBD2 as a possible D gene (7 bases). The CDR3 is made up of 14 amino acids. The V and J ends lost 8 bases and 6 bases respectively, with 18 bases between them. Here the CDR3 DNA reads TGTGCCAGCTCCGGGGCGGGGGCTGGGGATACGCAGTATTTT. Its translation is CASSGAGAGDTQYF.

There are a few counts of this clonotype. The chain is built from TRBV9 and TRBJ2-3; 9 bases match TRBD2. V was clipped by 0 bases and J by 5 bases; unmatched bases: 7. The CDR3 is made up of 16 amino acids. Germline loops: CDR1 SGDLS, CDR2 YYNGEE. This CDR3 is CASSVGGVAGEDTQYF. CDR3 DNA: TGTGCCAGCAGCGTAGGTGGGGTAGCGGGAGAAGATACGCAGTATTTT.